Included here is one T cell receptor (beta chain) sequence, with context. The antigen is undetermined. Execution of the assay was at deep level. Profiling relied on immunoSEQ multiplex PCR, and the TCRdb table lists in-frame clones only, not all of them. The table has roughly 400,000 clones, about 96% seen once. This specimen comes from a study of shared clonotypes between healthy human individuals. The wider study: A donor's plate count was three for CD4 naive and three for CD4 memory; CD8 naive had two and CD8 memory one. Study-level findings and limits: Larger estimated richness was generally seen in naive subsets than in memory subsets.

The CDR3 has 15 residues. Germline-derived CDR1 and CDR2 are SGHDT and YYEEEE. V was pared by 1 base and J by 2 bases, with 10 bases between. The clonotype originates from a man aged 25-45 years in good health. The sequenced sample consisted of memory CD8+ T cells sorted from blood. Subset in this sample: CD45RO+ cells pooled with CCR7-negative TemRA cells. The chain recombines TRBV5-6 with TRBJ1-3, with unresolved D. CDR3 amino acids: CASSLSGSPGNTIYF. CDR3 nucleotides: TGTGCCAGCAGCTTGTCCGGGTCCCCTGGAAACACCATATATTTT.